Listed below are T cell receptor beta chains from one sample, sequenced in a study of cytomegalovirus exposure and HLA in healthy donors. TCRdb keeps only in-frame clones here, not all; method: immunoSEQ multiplex PCR. The data show approximately 240,000 clones, more than 85% seen once. Sequenced: PBMCs. These receptors all stem from a woman aged 18-30 years in good health and CMV-seronegative. The CDR3 runs from the conserved cysteine through the conserved F or W. The D gene is left open where the match is weak. Size tells how often a clone was seen (once, few, many) or the class of an expanded clone, and some rows leave it out.

TRBV28	TRBJ1-2	-	-	TGTGCCAGCAGTTCGGGAGTGGGGGGCTACACCTTC	CASSSGVGGYTF
TRBV19	TRBJ2-4	-	TRBD2	TGTGCCAGTAGACTAGCGGGAGACATTCAGTACTTC	CASRLAGDIQYF
TRBV5-8	TRBJ1-2	-	-	TGTGCCAGCAGCCCGGAGGGTTACGGGCTTGGTGGCTACACCTTC	CASSPEGYGLGGYTF
TRBV10-1	TRBJ2-1	-	-	TGCGCCAGCAGTGAACAGCGGGTGTATGTGGATGAGCAGTTCTTC	CASSEQRVYVDEQFF
TRBV7-2	TRBJ1-1	-	TRBD1	TGTGCCAGCAGCACCACAGGGGGTTTTGGCACTGAAGCTTTCTTT	CASSTTGGFGTEAFF
TRBV27	TRBJ1-6	-	-	TGTGCCAGCAGTTTAATTCAACAGCATAATTCACCCCTCCACTTT	CASSLIQQHNSPLHF
TRBV9	TRBJ1-1	-	-	TGTGCCAGCAGCGTATCGGGGTCGACTGAAGCTTTCTTT	CASSVSGSTEAFF
TRBV4-2	TRBJ2-7	-	-	TGTGCCAGCAGCCAAGCCCTCGAGCAGTACTTC	CASSQALEQYF
TRBV2	TRBJ1-5	-	-	TGTGCCAGCAGTGTTGAGGGTCCGAATCAGCCCCAGCATTTT	CASSVEGPNQPQHF
TRBV5-6	TRBJ1-2	-	-	TGTGCCAGCAGCCTTCGGGTCGAGAGGGACTATGGCTACACCTTC	CASSLRVERDYGYTF
TRBV29-1	TRBJ1-4	once	-	TGCAGCGTTCTACGTGATCTTAATGAAAAACTGTTTTTT	CSVLRDLNEKLFF
TRBV4-1	TRBJ2-3	once	-	TGCGCCAGCAGTAAGGAAGTAGCTACAGATACGCAGTATTTT	CASSKEVATDTQYF
TRBV5-1	TRBJ2-7	-	TRBD2	TGCGCCAGCAGCTTGGTCGGCGGGAGGGCCTACGAGCAGTACTTC	CASSLVGGRAYEQYF